This TCR beta chain was obtained from a study of shared clonotypes between healthy human individuals (dated by TCRdb to about 2020). Regarding the complete study: The cohort comprised two women and a few men aged 18 to 49 years. Per donor, three plates each were used for CD4 naive and CD4 memory, two for CD8 naive, and one for CD8 memory. Blood TCR repertoires of roughly five healthy adults were deeply sequenced to estimate repertoire size and the extent of clonotype sharing between individuals. To increase sequencing depth and limit assay-specific biases, different laboratories used diverse techniques to prepare libraries and sequence TCR repertoires. Per donor, leukapheresis produced somewhere between about 0.94 and 10 billion PBMCs.

Using the deep immunoSEQ assay, TCR CDR3 regions were amplified from genomic DNA by multiplex PCR. Extracted genomic DNA from each cell subset was spread evenly across all wells of several immunoSEQ 96-well plates, with each plate serving as a replicate. For sorted subsets, each replicate PCR was loaded with roughly 0.2 ug genomic DNA, equivalent to 30,000 to 35,000 T cell genomes. The purified libraries were quantified using a Qubit 3.0 fluorometer, sized with a Bioanalyzer 2100, and then quantified again using the KAPA Library Quantification kit. A separate single-read 150-cycle Illumina NextSeq 550 flow cell was used to sequence each immunoSEQ 96-well plate. In the paper's pipeline: The immunoSEQ output contained only junctional sequences without quality scores, so filtering could not match that applied to full-length reads. Sequences were annotated with PyIR, a Python wrapper for IgBLAST v1.9, using IMGT germline references to assign V/J genes and CDR3. Any read was removed if the V/J assignment was weak (E-value above 1e-6), the CDR3 was missing, or the read contained stop codons, out-of-frame junctions, or ambiguous translated residues. V3J clonotypes were defined by identical inferred V gene, J gene, and CDR3 amino acid sequence. The percentage overlap between two repertoires was calculated by dividing the number of shared unique clonotypes by the size of the smaller repertoire. Repertoire richness was assessed with RTK rarefaction, the Chao1 estimator, and Recon v2.1 estimates of unobserved clonotypes. OLGA was used to compute generation probabilities for all TCRbeta clonotypes that the gDNA method yielded from four donors. This is the immuneACCESS table as TCRdb keeps it, with only in-frame sequences that have V and J called. A part of the clones is gone; compared with another copy, unresolved V genes explain less than half, and the rest is unexplained. The DNA was the basis for D and trimming; V, J and clone size are from that table. This sample lists more than 850,000 clones; approximately 80% were detected once. Of the sample, approximately 0.5% falls within the top ten clones.

Findings and caveats that apply to the study as a whole: Higher generation probabilities were observed for clonotypes shared by all four sorted-subset donors than for non-shared clonotypes. Naive subsets generally had larger estimated clonotype richness than memory subsets did. Incomplete sequencing was indicated by rarefaction of sorted-subset datasets, despite the large sequencing depth. Because the study included a small number of donors, the genetic and exposure-history diversity represented was limited. About 4.5% of naive CD4, around 4% of naive CD8, approximately 2% of memory CD4, and about 0.4% of memory CD8 clonotypes were shared across a handful of donors. Sampling was restricted to blood, and TCR repertoires in tissue are likely to differ from TCR repertoires in blood. Pairwise subsampling led to the expectation that sequencing depth would affect the degree of clonotype sharing among donors.

Donors were healthy HIV-negative adults with no recently reported acute infections or vaccinations. All donors were Caucasian adults living in Nashville, Tennessee, USA. CD4+ T cells were enriched by magnetic negative selection, after which naive cells were positively selected on CD45RA and the negative fraction was taken as the memory subset. Blood was collected by leukapheresis, and PBMCs were isolated by Ficoll-Histopaque density gradient centrifugation and then cryopreserved in liquid nitrogen vapor phase. Purity and quantity of every magnetically sorted T cell population were checked by analytical flow cytometry. Each sorted fraction had its genomic DNA isolated and then quantified by UV absorbance on a Nanodrop 2000c. The germline V gene encodes CDR1 GTSNPN and CDR2 SVGIG (reference sequence). The CDR3 numbers 14 residues from cysteine through phenylalanine. Left in the record is the CDR3 DNA by itself, 42 bases read in frame from the first base. Compared with germline, V lacks 2 bases and J lacks 8 bases; bases without a gene match: 3.

Regarding this clone: The antigen it binds to is not known. Nothing much larger sits one base from this clone, and base qualities are not available.

This chain joins TRBV30 to TRBJ2-1; TRBD2 agrees with 13 junctional bases. This TCR was sampled from a man younger than 35 in good health. Some clones in this sample may be carry-over from other donors' samples. The source material was memory CD4+ T cells from PBMCs. The cell subset or site label of this sample denotes: CD45RA-negative fraction. CDR3 protein: CAWSRTSGSYEQFF. The DNA is as follows: TGTGCCTGGAGTAGGACTAGCGGGAGCTATGAGCAGTTCTTC.